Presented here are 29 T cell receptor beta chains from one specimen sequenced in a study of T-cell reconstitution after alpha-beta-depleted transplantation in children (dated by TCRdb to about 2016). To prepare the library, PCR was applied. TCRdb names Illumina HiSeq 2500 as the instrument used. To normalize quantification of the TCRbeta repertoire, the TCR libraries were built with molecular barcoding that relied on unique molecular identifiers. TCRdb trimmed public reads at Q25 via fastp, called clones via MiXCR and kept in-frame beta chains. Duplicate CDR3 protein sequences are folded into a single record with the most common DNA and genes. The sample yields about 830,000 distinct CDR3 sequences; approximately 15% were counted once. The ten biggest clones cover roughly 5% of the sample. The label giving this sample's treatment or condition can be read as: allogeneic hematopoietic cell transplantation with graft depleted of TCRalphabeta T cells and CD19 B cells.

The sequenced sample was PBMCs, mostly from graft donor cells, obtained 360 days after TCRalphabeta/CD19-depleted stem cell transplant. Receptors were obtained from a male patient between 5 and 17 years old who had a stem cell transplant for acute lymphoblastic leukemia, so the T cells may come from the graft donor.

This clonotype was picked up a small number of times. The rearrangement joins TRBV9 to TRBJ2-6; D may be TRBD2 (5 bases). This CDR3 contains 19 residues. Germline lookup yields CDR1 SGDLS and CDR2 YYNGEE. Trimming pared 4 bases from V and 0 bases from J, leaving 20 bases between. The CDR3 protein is CASSPGGGLRDSGANVLTF. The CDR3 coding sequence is TGTGCCAGCAGCCCCGGCGGAGGCCTACGGGACTCTGGGGCCAACGTCCTGACTTTC. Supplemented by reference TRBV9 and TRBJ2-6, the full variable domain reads DSGVTQTPKHLITATGQRVTLRCSPRSGDLSVYWYQQSLDQGLQFLIQYYNGEERAKGNILERFSAQQFPDLHSELNLSSLELGDSALYFCASSPGGGLRDSGANVLTFGAGSRLTVL.

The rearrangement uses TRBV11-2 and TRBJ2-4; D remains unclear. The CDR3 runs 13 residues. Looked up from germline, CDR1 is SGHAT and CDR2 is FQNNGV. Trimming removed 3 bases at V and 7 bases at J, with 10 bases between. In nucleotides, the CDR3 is TGTGCCAGCAGCTTGACTCTGCGGAACATTCAGTACTTC. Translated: CASSLTLRNIQYF.

CDR3 DNA sequence: TGCGCCAGCGGGGGAGGGTCGAGCTCTGGGGCCAACGTCCTGACTTTC. It specifies CASGGGSSSGANVLTF. The genes are TRBV5-1 and TRBJ2-6; TRBD2 matches 7 bases. The CDR3 sequence is 16 residues long. J was trimmed by 0 bases and V by 7 bases; bases with no gene match: 7. CDR1 and CDR2 from the germline V gene are SGHRS and YFSETQ.

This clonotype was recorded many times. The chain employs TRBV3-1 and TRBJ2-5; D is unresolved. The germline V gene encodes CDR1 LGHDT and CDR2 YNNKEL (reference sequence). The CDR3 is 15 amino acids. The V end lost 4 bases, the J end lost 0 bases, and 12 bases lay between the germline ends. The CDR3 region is CASSRVTGYQETQYF. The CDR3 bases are TGTGCCAGCAGCCGAGTGACTGGGTACCAAGAGACCCAGTACTTC.

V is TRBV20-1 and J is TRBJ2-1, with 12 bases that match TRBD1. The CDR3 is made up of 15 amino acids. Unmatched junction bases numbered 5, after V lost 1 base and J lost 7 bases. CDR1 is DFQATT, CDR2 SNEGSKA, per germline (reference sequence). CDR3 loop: CSARAGQGARNEQFF. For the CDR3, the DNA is TGCAGTGCTAGAGCGGGACAGGGGGCAAGGAATGAGCAGTTCTTC.

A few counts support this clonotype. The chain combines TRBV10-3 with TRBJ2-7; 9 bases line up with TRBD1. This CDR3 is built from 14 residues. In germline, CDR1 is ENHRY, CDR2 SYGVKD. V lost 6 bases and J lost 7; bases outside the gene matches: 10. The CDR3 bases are TGTGCCATCAGCTCTCCGGGACAGGGTAGTGAGCAGTACTTC. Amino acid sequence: CAISSPGQGSEQYF.

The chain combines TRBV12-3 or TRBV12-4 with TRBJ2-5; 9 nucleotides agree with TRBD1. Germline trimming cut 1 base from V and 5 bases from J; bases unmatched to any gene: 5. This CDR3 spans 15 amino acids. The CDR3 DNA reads TGTGCCAGCAGTTTAGGGACAGGGGCATGGGAGACCCAGTACTTC. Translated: CASSLGTGAWETQYF.

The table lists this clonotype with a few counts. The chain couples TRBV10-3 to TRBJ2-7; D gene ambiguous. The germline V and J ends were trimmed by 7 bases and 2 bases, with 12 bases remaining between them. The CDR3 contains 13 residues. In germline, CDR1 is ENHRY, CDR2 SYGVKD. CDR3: CAIKGYGPYEQYF. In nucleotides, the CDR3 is TGTGCCATCAAGGGATATGGCCCCTACGAGCAGTACTTC.

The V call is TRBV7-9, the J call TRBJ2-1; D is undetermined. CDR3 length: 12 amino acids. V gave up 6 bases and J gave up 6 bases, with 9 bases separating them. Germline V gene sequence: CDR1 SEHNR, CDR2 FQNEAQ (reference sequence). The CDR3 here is CASRSSPNEQFF. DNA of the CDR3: TGTGCCAGCAGGTCTAGTCCCAATGAGCAGTTCTTC. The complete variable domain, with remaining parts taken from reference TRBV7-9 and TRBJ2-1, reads DTGVSQNPRHKITKRGQNVTFRCDPISEHNRLYWYRQTLGQGPEFLTYFQNEAQLEKSRLLSDRFSAERPKGSFSTLEIQRTEQGDSAMYLCASRSSPNEQFFGPGTRLTVL.

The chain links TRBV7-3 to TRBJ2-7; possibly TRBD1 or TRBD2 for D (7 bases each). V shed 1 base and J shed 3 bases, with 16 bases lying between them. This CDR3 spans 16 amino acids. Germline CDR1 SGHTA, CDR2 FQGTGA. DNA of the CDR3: TGTGCCAGCAGCTTAATGGGGGGGACAGTAGTCTACGAGCAGTACTTC. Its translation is CASSLMGGTVVYEQYF.

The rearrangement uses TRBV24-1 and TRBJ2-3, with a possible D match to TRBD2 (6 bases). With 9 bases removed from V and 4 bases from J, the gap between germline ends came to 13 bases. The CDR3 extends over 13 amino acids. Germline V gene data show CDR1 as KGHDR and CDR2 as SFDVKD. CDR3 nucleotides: TGTGCCACCCGGGAGAGTCAAGCAGATACGCAGTATTTT. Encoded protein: CATRESQADTQYF.

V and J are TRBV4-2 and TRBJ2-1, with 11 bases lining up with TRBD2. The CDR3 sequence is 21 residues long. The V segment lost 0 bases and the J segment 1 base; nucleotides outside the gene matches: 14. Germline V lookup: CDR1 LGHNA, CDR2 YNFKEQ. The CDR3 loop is CASSQDWGRVAGGMSYNEQFF. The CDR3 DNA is TGTGCCAGCAGCCAAGATTGGGGACGGGTAGCGGGAGGGATGTCCTACAATGAGCAGTTCTTC.

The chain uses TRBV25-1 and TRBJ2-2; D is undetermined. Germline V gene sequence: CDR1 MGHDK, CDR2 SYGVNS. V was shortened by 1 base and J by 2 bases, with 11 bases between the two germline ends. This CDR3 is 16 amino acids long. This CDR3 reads CASSELPGRNTGELFF. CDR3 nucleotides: TGTGCCAGCAGTGAATTGCCCGGACGCAACACCGGGGAGCTGTTTTTT.

CDR3 DNA: TGCGCCAGCAGCTTAGTCCCGACAGACGAAAAACTGTTTTTT. Protein sequence: CASSLVPTDEKLFF. V usage is TRBV5-1 and J usage is TRBJ1-4, with D possibly TRBD1 on 5 matching bases. V lost 2 bases to trimming and J lost 8 bases, with 13 bases between them. Germline V gene lookup returns CDR1 SGHRS and CDR2 YFSETQ. The CDR3 covers 14 residues.

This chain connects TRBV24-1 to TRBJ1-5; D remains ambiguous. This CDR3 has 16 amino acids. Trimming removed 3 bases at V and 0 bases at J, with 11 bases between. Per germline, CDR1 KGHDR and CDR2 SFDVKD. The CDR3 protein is CATSDRNSYSNQPQHF. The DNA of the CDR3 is TGTGCCACCAGTGATCGAAACAGTTATAGCAATCAGCCCCAGCATTTT.

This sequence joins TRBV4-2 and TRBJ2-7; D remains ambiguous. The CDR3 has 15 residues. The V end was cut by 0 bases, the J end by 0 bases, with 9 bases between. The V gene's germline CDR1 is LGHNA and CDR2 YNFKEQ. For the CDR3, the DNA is TGTGCCAGCAGCCAAGATTTTCACTACTCCTACGAGCAGTACTTC. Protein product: CASSQDFHYSYEQYF.

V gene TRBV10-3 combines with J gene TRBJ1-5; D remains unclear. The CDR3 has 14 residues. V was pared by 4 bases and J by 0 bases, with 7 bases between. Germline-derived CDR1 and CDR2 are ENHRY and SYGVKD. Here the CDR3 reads CAISAYSSNQPQHF. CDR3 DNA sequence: TGTGCCATCAGTGCCTACAGTAGCAATCAGCCCCAGCATTTT.

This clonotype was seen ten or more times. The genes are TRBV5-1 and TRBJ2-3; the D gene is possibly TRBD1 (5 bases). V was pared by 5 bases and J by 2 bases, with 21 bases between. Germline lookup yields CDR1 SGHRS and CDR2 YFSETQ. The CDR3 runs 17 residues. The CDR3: CASRGTASGRATDTQYF. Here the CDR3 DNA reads TGCGCCAGCAGGGGTACTGCGAGTGGCAGGGCCACAGATACGCAGTATTTT.

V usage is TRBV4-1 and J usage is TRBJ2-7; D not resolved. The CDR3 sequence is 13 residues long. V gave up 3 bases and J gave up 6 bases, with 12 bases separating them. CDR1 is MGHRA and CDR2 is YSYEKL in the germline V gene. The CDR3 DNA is TGCGCCAGCAGCCAGATCCCAGCACCCGAGCAGTACTTC. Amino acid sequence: CASSQIPAPEQYF.

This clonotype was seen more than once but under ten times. The chain's CDR3 is CASSQDPPSTDTQYF. In DNA, the CDR3 is TGCGCCAGCAGCCAAGACCCTCCTAGCACAGATACGCAGTATTTT. V and J are TRBV4-1 and TRBJ2-3; no clear D. V lost 0 bases and J 0 bases, leaving 7 bases between the germline ends. The CDR3 runs to 15 residues. Germline CDR1 and CDR2: MGHRA and YSYEKL.

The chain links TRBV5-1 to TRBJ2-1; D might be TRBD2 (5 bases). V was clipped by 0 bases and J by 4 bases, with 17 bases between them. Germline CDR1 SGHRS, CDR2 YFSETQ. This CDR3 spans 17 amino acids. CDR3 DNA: TGCGCCAGCAGCTTGGCCCGGTGGGAGTCGGGTTACAATGAGCAGTTCTTC. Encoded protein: CASSLARWESGYNEQFF.

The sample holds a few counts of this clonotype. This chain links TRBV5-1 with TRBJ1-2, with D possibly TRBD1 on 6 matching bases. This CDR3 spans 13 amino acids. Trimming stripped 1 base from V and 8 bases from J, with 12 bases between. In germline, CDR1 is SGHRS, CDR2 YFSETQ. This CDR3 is CASSLPGAEGYTF. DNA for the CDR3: TGCGCCAGCAGCTTGCCGGGGGCGGAAGGCTACACCTTC.

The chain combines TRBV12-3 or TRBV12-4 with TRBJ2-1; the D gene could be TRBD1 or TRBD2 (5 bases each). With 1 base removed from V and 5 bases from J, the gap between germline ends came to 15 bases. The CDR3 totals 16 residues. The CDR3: CASSLEGPLRNNEQFF. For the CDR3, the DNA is TGTGCCAGCAGTTTAGAGGGACCTCTACGCAACAATGAGCAGTTCTTC.

The chain's CDR3 is CATSPYGTKRTDTQYF. The CDR3 bases are TGTGCCACCAGCCCTTATGGGACGAAGCGCACAGATACGCAGTATTTT. The chain is built from TRBV15 and TRBJ2-3; D is perhaps TRBD1 or TRBD2 (5 bases each). Germline values: CDR1 LNHNV, CDR2 YYDKDF (reference sequence). The length of the CDR3 is 16 residues. The ends were cut back, 5 bases at V and 1 base at J, with 16 bases in the middle.

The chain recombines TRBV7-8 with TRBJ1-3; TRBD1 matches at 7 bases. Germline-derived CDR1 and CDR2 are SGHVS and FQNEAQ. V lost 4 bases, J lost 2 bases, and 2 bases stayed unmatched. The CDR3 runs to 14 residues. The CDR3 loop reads CASSSDRTGNTIYF. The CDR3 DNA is TGTGCCAGCAGCTCGGACAGGACTGGAAACACCATATATTTT.

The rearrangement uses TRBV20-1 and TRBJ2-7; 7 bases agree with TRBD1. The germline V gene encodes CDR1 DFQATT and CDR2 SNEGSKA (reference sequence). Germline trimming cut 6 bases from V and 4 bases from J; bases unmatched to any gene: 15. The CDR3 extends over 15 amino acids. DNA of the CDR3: TGCAGTGCAGGATCCCCGGGACAGTCATTATACGAGCAGTACTTC. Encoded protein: CSAGSPGQSLYEQYF.

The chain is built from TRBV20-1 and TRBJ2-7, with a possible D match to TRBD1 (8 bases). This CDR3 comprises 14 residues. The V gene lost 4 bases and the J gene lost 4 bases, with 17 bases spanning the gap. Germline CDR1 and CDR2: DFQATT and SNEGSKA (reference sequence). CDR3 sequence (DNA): TGCAGTGCTAAGAACAGGGGGAGGGAGTACGAGCAGTACTTC. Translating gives CSAKNRGREYEQYF.

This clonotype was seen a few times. As DNA, the CDR3 is TGTGCCATCAGTAGGGCTGGTGCCTCCAATCAGCCCCAGCATTTT. This encodes CAISRAGASNQPQHF. The chain is built from TRBV10-3 and TRBJ1-5; D remains ambiguous. V shed 5 bases and J shed 3 bases, with 14 bases lying between them. The germline CDR1 and CDR2 sequences are ENHRY and SYGVKD. The CDR3 has 15 amino acids.

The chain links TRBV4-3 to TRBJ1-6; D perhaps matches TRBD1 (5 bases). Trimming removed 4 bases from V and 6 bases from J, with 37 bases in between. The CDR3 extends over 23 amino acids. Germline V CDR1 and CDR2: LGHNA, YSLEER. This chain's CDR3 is CASSRTPWSPGSAETLLNSPLHF. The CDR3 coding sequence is TGCGCCAGCAGCCGGACCCCCTGGTCGCCAGGGTCCGCCGAGACCCTTCTTAATTCACCCCTCCACTTT.